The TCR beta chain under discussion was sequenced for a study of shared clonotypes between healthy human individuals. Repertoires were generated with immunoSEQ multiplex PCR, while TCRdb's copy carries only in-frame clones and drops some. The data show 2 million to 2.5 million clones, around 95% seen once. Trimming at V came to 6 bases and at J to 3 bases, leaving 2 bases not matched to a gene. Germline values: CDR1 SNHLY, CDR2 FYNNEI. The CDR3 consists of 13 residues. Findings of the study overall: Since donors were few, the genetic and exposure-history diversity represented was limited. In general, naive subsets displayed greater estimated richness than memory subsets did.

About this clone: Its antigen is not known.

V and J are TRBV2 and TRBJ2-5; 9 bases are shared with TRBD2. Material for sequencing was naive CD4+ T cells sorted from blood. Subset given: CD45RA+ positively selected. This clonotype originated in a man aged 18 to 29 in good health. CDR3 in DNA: TGTGCCAGCAGACTAGCGGGTAAAGAGACCCAGTACTTC. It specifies CASRLAGKETQYF.